Given below is one T cell receptor beta chain in context. Its antigen remains unknown. Sequencing used immunoSEQ multiplex PCR; TCRdb keeps in-frame clones, though not all of them. The table records hundreds of thousands of clones, about 90% of them present only once. The V gene's germline CDR1 is MRHNA and CDR2 SNTAGT. The CDR3 covers 18 residues. J lost 4 bases, V lost 0 bases, and 10 bases had no gene match. Treatment defined: roughly 20 received Ad26.COV2.S at low or high dose, single or two shots; about 5 received placebo; per-sample allocation not given. Samples were taken on day 63 after the first vaccine or placebo injection. The sample is drawn from a study of Ad26.COV2.S vaccination and SARS-CoV-2 variants. General study points: Comparable non-spike TCR breadth was observed in vaccine and placebo recipients.

The clonotype was recovered from a person between 18 and 60 years old who received the Ad26.COV2.S COVID-19 vaccine or a placebo. Sample: peripheral blood, taken in a trial of Ad26.COV2.S vaccine versus placebo. The chain links TRBV6-4 to TRBJ2-1, with TRBD2 identical over 9 bases. CDR3 DNA: TGTGCCAGCAGTGACTCCCAGCTATCCGCGGGAGGGTACAATGAGCAGTTCTTC. Translating gives CASSDSQLSAGGYNEQFF.